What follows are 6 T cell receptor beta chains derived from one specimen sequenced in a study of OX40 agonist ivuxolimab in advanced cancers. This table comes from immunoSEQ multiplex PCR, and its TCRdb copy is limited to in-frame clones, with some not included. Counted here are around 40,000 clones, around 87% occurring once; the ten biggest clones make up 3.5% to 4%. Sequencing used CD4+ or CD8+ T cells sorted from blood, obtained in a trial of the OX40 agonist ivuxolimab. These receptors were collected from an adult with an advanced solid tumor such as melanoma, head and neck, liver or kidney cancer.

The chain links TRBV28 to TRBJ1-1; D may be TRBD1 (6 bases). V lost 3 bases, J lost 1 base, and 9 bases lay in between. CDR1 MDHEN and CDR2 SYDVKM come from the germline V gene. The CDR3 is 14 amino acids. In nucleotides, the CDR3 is TGTGCCAGCAGTTTGGACAGCCCGAACACTGAAGCTTTCTTT. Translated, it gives CASSLDSPNTEAFF.

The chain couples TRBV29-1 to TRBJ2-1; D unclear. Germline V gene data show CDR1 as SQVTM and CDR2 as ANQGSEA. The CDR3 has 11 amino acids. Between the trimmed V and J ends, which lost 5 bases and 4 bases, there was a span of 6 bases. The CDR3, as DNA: TGCAGCGTTCAAGGTTACAATGAGCAGTTCTTC. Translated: CSVQGYNEQFF.

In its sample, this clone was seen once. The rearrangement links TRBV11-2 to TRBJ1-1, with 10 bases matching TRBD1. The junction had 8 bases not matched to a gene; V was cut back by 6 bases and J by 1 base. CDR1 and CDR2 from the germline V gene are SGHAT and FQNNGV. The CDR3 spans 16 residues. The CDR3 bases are TGTGCCAGCAGTCTCTGGACAGGGGGAACGAACACTGAAGCTTTCTTT. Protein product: CASSLWTGGTNTEAFF.

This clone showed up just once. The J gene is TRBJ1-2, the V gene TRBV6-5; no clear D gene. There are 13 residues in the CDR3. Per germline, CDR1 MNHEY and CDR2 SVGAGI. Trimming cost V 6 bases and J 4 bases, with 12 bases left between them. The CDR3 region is CASSQIRSYGYTF. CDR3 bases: TGTGCCAGCAGCCAAATAAGATCCTATGGCTACACCTTC.

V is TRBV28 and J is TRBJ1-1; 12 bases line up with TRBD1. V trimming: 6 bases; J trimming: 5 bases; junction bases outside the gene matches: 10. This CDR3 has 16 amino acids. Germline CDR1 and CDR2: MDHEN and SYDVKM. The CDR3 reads CASRLGGQGAFTEAFF. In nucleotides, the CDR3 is TGTGCCAGCAGGCTAGGGGGACAGGGGGCGTTTACTGAAGCTTTCTTT.

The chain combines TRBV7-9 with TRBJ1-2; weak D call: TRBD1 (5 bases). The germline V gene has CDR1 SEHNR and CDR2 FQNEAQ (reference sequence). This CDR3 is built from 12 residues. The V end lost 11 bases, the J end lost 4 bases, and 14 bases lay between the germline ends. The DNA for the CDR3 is TGTGCCGGCCGACAGCGACCCTATGGCTACACCTTC. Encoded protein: CAGRQRPYGYTF.